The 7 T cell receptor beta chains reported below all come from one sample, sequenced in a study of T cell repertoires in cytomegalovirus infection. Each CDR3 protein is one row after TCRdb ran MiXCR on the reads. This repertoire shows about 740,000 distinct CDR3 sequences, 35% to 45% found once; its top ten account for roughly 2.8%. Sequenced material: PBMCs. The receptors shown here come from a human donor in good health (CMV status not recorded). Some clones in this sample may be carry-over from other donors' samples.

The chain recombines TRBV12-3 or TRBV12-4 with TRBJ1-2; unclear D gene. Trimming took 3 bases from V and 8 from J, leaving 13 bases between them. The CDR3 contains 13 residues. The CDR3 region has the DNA TGTGCCAGCAGTTTCTCCCTGTTCCTGGGCTACACCTTC. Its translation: CASSFSLFLGYTF.

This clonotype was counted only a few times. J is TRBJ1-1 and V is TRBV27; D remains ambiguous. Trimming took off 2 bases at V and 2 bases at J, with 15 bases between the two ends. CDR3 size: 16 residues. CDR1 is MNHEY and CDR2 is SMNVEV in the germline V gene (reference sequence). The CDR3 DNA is TGTGCCAGCAGTTTAGGTCCGGGTGTTTATAACACTGAAGCTTTCTTT. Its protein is CASSLGPGVYNTEAFF.

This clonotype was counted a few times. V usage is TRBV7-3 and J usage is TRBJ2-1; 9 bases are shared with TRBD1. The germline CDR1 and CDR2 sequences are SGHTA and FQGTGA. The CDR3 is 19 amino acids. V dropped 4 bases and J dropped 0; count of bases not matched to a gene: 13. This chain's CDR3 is CASSSQQGAIPSSYNEQFF. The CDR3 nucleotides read TGTGCCAGCAGCTCGCAACAGGGGGCGATCCCAAGCTCCTACAATGAGCAGTTCTTC. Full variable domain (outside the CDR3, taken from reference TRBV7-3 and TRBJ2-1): GAGVSQTPSNKVTEKGKYVELRCDPISGHTALYWYRQSLGQGPEFLIYFQGTGAADDSGLPNDRFFAVRPEGSVSTLKIQRTERGDSAVYLCASSSQQGAIPSSYNEQFFGPGTRLTVL.

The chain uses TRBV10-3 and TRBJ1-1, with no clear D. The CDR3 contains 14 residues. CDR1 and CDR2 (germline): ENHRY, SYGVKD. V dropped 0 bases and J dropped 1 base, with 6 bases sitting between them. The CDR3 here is CAISESQENTEAFF. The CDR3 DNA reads TGTGCCATCAGTGAGTCGCAGGAGAACACTGAAGCTTTCTTT.

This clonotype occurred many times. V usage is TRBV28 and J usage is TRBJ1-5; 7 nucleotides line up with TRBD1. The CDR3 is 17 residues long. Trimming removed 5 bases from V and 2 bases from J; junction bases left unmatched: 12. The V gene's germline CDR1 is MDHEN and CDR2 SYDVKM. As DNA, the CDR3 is TGTGCCAGCAGTAGCCCAGGGGGAGGAAGGGGCAATCAGCCCCAGCATTTT. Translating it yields CASSSPGGGRGNQPQHF.

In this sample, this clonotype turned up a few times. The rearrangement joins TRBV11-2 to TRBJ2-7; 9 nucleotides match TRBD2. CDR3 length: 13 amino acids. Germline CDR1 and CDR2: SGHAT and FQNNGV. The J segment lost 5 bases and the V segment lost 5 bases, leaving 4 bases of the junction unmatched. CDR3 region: CASSTRLADEQYF. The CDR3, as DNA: TGTGCCAGCAGCACCCGACTAGCGGACGAGCAGTACTTC.

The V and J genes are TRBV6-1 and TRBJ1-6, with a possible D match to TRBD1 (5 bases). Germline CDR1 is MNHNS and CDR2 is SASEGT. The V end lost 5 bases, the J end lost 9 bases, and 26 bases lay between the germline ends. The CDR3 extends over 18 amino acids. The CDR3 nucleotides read TGTGCCAGCAGTTCCGGGGACCCCAGATCTGTCCCGGCTTCACCCCTCCACTTT. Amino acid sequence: CASSSGDPRSVPASPLHF.